In this sample, the clone carrying this TCR beta chain turned up a few times. The CDR3 covers 17 residues. The trim removed 7 bases at V and 5 bases at J, leaving 11 bases unmatched. The data originate from a study of patients and donors after allogeneic stem cell transplantation. One entry per CDR3 protein results from TCRdb running MiXCR on the RT-PCR reads. This repertoire shows 900,000 to 1,000,000 distinct CDR3 sequences, around 17% found once; its top ten account for 5% to 7.5%. Sequenced: blood, either unsorted or a sorted T cell fraction (not recorded which). The source is a human donor who was either an allogeneic HSCT recipient or a stem cell or donor lymphocyte infusion donor (not recorded which). It is not recorded whose cells these are; they may come from a transplant donor. The chain combines TRBV12-3 or TRBV12-4 with TRBJ2-2; the match to TRBD1 covers 12 bases. The chain's CDR3 is CASNRGTGGATTGELFF. The CDR3 nucleotides are TGTGCCAGCAACCGCGGGACAGGGGGCGCAACGACCGGGGAGCTGTTTTTT.